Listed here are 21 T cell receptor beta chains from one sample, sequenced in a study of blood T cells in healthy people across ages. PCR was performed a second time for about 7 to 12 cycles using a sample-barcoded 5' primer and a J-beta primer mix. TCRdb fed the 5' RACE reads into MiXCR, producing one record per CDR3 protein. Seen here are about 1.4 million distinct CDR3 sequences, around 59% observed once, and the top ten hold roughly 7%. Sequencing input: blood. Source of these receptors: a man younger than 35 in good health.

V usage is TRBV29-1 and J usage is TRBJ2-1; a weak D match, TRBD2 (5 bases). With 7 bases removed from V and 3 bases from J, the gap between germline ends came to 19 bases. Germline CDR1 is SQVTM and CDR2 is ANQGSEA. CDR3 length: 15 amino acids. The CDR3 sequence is CSARSGREHYNEQFF. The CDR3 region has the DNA TGCAGCGCCCGTAGTGGACGGGAACACTACAATGAGCAGTTCTTC.

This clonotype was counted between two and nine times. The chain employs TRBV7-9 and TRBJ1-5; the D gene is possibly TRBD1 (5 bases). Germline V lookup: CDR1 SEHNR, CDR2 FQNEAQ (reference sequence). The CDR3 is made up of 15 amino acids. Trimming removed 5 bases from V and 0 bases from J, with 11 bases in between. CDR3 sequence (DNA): TGTGCCAGCAGCCGGGACTCAAATAGCAATCAGCCCCAGCATTTT. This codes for CASSRDSNSNQPQHF.

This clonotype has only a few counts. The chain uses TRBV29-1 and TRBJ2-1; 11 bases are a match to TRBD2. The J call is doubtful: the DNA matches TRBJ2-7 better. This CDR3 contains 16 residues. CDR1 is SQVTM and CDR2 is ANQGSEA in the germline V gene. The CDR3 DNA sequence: TGCAGCGTTGAGGCGCTAGCGGGAGGAACCTACAATGAGCAGTACTTC. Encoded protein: CSVEALAGGTYNEQYF.

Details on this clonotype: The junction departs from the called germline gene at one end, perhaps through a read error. Here the CDR3 DNA reads TGCGGTGCTAGTGGGGGACAGGTCTACCAGCCCCAGCATTTT. Residues: CGASGGQVYQPQHF. V usage is TRBV20-1 and J usage is TRBJ1-5; 8 bases line up with TRBD1. Per the germline V gene, CDR1 is DFQATT and CDR2 is SNEGSKA (reference sequence). The CDR3 sequence is 14 residues long.

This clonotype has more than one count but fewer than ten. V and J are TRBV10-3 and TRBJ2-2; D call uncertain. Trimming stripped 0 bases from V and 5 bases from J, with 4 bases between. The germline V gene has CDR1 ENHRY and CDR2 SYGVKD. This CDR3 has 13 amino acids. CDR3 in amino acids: CAISESPTGELFF. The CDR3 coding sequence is TGTGCCATCAGTGAGTCGCCGACCGGGGAGCTGTTTTTT.

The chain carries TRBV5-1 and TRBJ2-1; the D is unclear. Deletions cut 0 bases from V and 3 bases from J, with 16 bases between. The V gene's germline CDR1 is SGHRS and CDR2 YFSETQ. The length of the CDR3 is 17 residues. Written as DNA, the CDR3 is TGCGCCAGCAGCTTGGATCTATCCCCCGGCGGCTACAATGAGCAGTTCTTC. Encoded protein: CASSLDLSPGGYNEQFF.

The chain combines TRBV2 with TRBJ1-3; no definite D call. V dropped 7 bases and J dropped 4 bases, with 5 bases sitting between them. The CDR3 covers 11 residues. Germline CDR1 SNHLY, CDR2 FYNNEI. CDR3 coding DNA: TGTGCCAGCAATTACGGAAACACCATATATTTT. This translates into CASNYGNTIYF.

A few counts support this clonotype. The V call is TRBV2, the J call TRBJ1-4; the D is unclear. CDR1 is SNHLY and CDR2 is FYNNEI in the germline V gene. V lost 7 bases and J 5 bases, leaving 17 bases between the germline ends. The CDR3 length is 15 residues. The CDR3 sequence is CASIEDVDRNEKLFF. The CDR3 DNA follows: TGTGCCAGCATCGAGGACGTAGACCGAAATGAAAAACTGTTTTTT.

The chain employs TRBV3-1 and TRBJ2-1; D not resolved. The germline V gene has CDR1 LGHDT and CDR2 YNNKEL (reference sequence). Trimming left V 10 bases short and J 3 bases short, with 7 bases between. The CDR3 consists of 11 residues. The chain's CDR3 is CATLSYNEQFF. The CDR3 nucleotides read TGTGCCACACTAAGCTACAATGAGCAGTTCTTC.

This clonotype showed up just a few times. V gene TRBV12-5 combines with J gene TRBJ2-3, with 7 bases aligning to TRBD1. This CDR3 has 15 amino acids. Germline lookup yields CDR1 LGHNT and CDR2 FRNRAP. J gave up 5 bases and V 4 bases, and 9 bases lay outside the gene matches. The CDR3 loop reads CASGSSWTGEDTQYF. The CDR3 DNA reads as TGTGCTAGTGGTTCGTCTTGGACAGGAGAAGATACGCAGTATTTT.

The DNA of the CDR3 is TGTGCCAGCAGTTACTCGCCACTGAGTGCTGAAGCTTTCTTT. Protein product: CASSYSPLSAEAFF. The chain joins TRBV6-5 to TRBJ1-1, with unresolved D. The CDR3 length is 14 residues. The germline V and J ends were trimmed by 0 bases and 6 bases, with 11 bases remaining between them. Germline V CDR1 and CDR2: MNHEY, SVGAGI.

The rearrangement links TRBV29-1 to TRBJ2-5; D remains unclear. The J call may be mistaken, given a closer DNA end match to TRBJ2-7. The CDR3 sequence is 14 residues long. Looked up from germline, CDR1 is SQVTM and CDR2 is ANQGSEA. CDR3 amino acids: CSVEASGVDYEQYF. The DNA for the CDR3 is TGCAGCGTTGAAGCGTCTGGGGTTGACTACGAGCAGTACTTC.

CDR3 nucleotides: TGCAGCGTTGTGACTAGCACAGATACGCAGTATTTT. It encodes CSVVTSTDTQYF. V gene TRBV29-1 combines with J gene TRBJ2-3; D not certain. The CDR3 totals 12 residues. V lost 4 bases and J 0 bases, leaving 5 bases between the germline ends. Germline CDR1 reads SQVTM; CDR2 reads ANQGSEA.

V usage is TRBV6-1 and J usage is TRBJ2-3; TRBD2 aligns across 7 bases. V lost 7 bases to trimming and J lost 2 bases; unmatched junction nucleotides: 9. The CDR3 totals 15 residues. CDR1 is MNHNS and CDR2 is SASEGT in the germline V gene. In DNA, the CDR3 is TGTGCCAGCACAAAGGGAGCGGGGAACACAGATACGCAGTATTTT. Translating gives CASTKGAGNTDTQYF.

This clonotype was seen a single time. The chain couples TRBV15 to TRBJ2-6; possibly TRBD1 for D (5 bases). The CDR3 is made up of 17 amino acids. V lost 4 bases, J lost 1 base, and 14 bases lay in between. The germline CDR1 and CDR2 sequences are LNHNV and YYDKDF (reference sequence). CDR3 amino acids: CATSTSQGTSGANVLTF. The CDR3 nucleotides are TGTGCCACCAGCACCTCCCAGGGAACATCTGGGGCCAACGTCCTGACTTTC. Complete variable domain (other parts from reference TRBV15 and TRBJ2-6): DAMVIQNPRYQVTQFGKPVTLSCSQTLNHNVMYWYQQKSSQAPKLLFHYYDKDFNNEADTPDNFQSRRPNTSFCFLDIRSPGLGDTAMYLCATSTSQGTSGANVLTFGAGSRLTVL.

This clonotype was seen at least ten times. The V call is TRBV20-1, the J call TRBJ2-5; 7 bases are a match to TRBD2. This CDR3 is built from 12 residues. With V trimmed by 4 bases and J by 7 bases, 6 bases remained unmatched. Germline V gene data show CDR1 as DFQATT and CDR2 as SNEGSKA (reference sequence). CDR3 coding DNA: TGCAGTGCTACCCCGGGGGGAGGGACCCAGTACTTC. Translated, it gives CSATPGGGTQYF.

The CDR3 DNA follows: TGTGCCATCAGTGAGGCCAGTGGCTACACCTTC. Translated: CAISEASGYTF. V gene TRBV10-3 combines with J gene TRBJ1-2; D is uncertain. Trimming took 2 bases from V and 7 from J, leaving 5 bases between them. CDR1 is ENHRY and CDR2 is SYGVKD in the germline V gene. This CDR3 spans 11 amino acids.

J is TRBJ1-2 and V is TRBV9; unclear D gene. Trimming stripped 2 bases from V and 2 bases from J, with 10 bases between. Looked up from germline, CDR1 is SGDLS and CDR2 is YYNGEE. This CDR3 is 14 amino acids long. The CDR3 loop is CASSVQGLNYGYTF. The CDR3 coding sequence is TGTGCCAGCAGCGTTCAAGGACTCAACTATGGCTACACCTTC. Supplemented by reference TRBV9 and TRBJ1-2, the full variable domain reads DSGVTQTPKHLITATGQRVTLRCSPRSGDLSVYWYQQSLDQGLQFLIQYYNGEERAKGNILERFSAQQFPDLHSELNLSSLELGDSALYFCASSVQGLNYGYTFGSGTRLTVV.

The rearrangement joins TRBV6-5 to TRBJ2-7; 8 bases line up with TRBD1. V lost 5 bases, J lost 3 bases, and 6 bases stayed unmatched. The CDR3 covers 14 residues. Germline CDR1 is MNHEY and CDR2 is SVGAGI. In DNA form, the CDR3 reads TGTGCCAGCAGTGCCGACAGGGGTGTCTACGAGCAGTACTTC. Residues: CASSADRGVYEQYF.

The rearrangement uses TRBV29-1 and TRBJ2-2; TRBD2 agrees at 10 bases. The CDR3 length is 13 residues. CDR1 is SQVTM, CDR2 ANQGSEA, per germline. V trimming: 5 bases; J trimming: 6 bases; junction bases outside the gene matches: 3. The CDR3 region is CSVQGLAAGELFF. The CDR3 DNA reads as TGCAGCGTTCAAGGACTAGCGGCCGGGGAGCTGTTTTTT.

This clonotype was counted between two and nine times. In nucleotides, the CDR3 is TGTGCCAGCAGCTCAGAGACAGGGACGTCTCCCCTCTACTATGGCTACACCTTC. As protein: CASSSETGTSPLYYGYTF. The chain combines TRBV9 with TRBJ1-2; the match to TRBD1 covers 7 bases. With 4 bases clipped from V and 3 bases from J, the junction kept 18 bases outside the gene matches. Germline V gene data show CDR1 as SGDLS and CDR2 as YYNGEE. The CDR3 is 18 residues long.